These 27 T cell receptor beta chains share one sample of origin, sequenced in a study of cytomegalovirus exposure and HLA in healthy donors. With 60 Vbeta and 13 Jbeta primers, the PCR was carried out. The method was immunoSEQ multiplex PCR; TCRdb's version includes in-frame clones alone and lacks a portion of them. The specimen's table records approximately 110,000 clones. The sequenced material came from PBMCs. All receptors come from a man aged 30 to 45 in good health and CMV-seronegative.

CDR3 in DNA: TGTGCCAGCAGCTGGGAGGGGGAAGCGGGCACTGAAGCTTTCTTT. This gives the protein CASSWEGEAGTEAFF. This chain links TRBV9 with TRBJ1-1, with D possibly matching TRBD1 (6 bases). This CDR3 is built from 15 residues. Per the germline V gene, CDR1 is SGDLS and CDR2 is YYNGEE. V lost 4 bases to trimming and J lost 4 bases, with 17 bases between them.

Regarding this clone: Compared with germline, one end of the junction differs, possibly owing to a read error. This chain's CDR3 is CAGSQLPSGNTIYF. The DNA of the CDR3 is TGTGCCGGCAGCCAACTTCCTTCTGGAAACACCATATATTTT. The chain is built from TRBV4-2 and TRBJ1-3; no clear D gene. The CDR3 length is 14 residues. Germline V gene sequence: CDR1 LGHNA, CDR2 YNFKEQ.

The J gene is TRBJ2-7, the V gene TRBV7-2; 8 bases match TRBD2. The J segment lost 1 base and the V segment lost 1 base, leaving 12 bases of the junction unmatched. The CDR3 is made up of 18 amino acids. Germline CDR1 SGHTA, CDR2 FQGNSA. This CDR3 is CASSLGFSGEARSYEQYF. The CDR3 DNA is TGTGCCAGCAGCTTAGGGTTTAGCGGGGAGGCGCGATCCTACGAGCAGTACTTC.

The rearrangement links TRBV6-1 to TRBJ2-5; 9 positions agree with TRBD1. The J segment lost 5 bases and the V segment lost 2 bases, leaving 9 bases of the junction unmatched. Per the germline V gene, CDR1 is MNHNS and CDR2 is SASEGT. The length of the CDR3 is 16 residues. This chain's CDR3 is CASSENRGRWTETQYF. The CDR3 region has the DNA TGTGCCAGCAGTGAAAACAGGGGGCGCTGGACCGAGACCCAGTACTTC.

V gene TRBV5-6 combines with J gene TRBJ2-7; the match to TRBD1 covers 11 bases. CDR1 is SGHDT, CDR2 YYEEEE, per germline. V lost 4 bases, J lost 5 bases, and 8 bases stayed unmatched. This CDR3 has 15 amino acids. This CDR3 is CASSARTGGSHEQYF. Here the CDR3 DNA reads TGTGCCAGCAGCGCGAGGACAGGGGGCTCGCACGAGCAGTACTTC.

The chain employs TRBV6-4 and TRBJ1-2; D possibly corresponds to TRBD1 (5 bases). The CDR3 consists of 15 residues. Germline CDR1 and CDR2: MRHNA and SNTAGT. V lost 10 bases and J lost 5, with 23 bases in between. The CDR3 protein is CAIPGTAGGDYGYTF. CDR3 bases: TGTGCCATTCCCGGGACCGCCGGAGGGGATTATGGCTACACCTTC.

The chain employs TRBV2 and TRBJ1-1; no firm D call. The CDR3 runs 11 residues. V was shortened by 2 bases and J by 7 bases, with 5 bases between the two germline ends. Germline V lookup: CDR1 SNHLY, CDR2 FYNNEI. CDR3 DNA: TGTGCCAGCAGTGAACACAGTGAAGCTTTCTTT. Translating gives CASSEHSEAFF.

The chain employs TRBV18 and TRBJ2-7; TRBD1 matches 7 bases. This CDR3 is built from 17 residues. With 3 bases clipped from V and 4 bases from J, the junction kept 15 bases outside the gene matches. The germline CDR1 and CDR2 sequences are KGHSH and LQKENI. DNA of the CDR3: TGTGCCAGCTCACCCCAGAGGGCCGGGACAGATGTTTACGAGCAGTACTTC. As protein: CASSPQRAGTDVYEQYF.

The rearrangement uses TRBV5-4 and TRBJ2-5, with TRBD2 identical over 8 bases. With 0 bases clipped from V and 5 bases from J, the junction kept 0 bases outside the gene matches. Looked up from germline, CDR1 is SGHNT and CDR2 is YYREEE (reference sequence). The CDR3 sequence is 13 residues long. The chain's CDR3 is CASSLVAGETQYF. CDR3 sequence (DNA): TGTGCCAGCAGCTTGGTAGCGGGGGAGACCCAGTACTTC. The full variable domain, rest sourced from reference TRBV5-4 and TRBJ2-5, is ETGVTQSPTHLIKTRGQQVTLRCSSQSGHNTVSWYQQALGQGPQFIFQYYREEENGRGNFPPRFSGLQFPNYSSELNVNALELDDSALYLCASSLVAGETQYFGPGTRLLVL.

The V and J genes are TRBV5-1 and TRBJ2-1, with 9 nucleotides matching TRBD2. Trimming removed 0 bases from V and 6 bases from J; junction bases left unmatched: 4. CDR1 and CDR2 (germline): SGHRS, YFSETQ. The CDR3 totals 15 residues. In DNA, the CDR3 is TGCGCCAGCAGCTTGGTAGTTAGCGGGGGCAATGAGCAGTTCTTC. Translation gives CASSLVVSGGNEQFF. Drawing the rest from reference TRBV5-1 and TRBJ2-1, the complete variable domain is KAGVTQTPRYLIKTRGQQVTLSCSPISGHRSVSWYQQTPGQGLQFLFEYFSETQRNKGNFPGRFSGRQFSNSRSEMNVSTLELGDSALYLCASSLVVSGGNEQFFGPGTRLTVL.

This rearrangement joins TRBV7-3 to TRBJ2-5, with 9 bases lining up with TRBD2. The assigned J gene may be wrong: the sequence end matches TRBJ2-7 better. Germline V gene lookup returns CDR1 SGHTA and CDR2 FQGTGA. There are 15 residues in the CDR3. The chain's CDR3 is CASSLGGGALYEQYF. The CDR3 DNA sequence: TGTGCCAGCAGCTTAGGCGGGGGGGCCCTCTACGAGCAGTACTTC.

CDR3 amino acids: CASSTGSGIGNTIYF. In nucleotides, the CDR3 is TGCGCCAGCAGCACAGGGTCGGGAATTGGAAACACCATATATTTT. J is TRBJ1-3 and V is TRBV5-1; tentative D call: TRBD1 (6 bases). V was cut by 4 bases and J by 3 bases, with 14 bases left in between. Germline V CDR1 and CDR2: SGHRS, YFSETQ. The CDR3 runs to 15 residues. Looking up the rest from reference TRBV5-1 and TRBJ1-3 gives the full variable domain: KAGVTQTPRYLIKTRGQQVTLSCSPISGHRSVSWYQQTPGQGLQFLFEYFSETQRNKGNFPGRFSGRQFSNSRSEMNVSTLELGDSALYLCASSTGSGIGNTIYFGEGSWLTVV.

This chain connects TRBV7-2 to TRBJ2-3; 9 bases are shared with TRBD2. The junction had 12 bases not matched to a gene; V was cut back by 7 bases and J by 7 bases. The CDR3 runs to 15 residues. Germline V CDR1 and CDR2: SGHTA, FQGNSA. The CDR3 is CASMNARGGVNTQYF. The CDR3 DNA reads TGTGCCAGCATGAACGCGCGGGGGGGCGTAAATACGCAGTATTTT.

CDR3 sequence: CASSPAGGNQPQHF. The CDR3 DNA follows: TGCGCCAGCAGCCCCGCGGGGGGCAATCAGCCCCAGCATTTT. This chain uses TRBV5-1 with TRBJ1-5; a weak D match, TRBD1 (5 bases). Germline V gene data show CDR1 as SGHRS and CDR2 as YFSETQ. This CDR3 contains 14 residues. V gave up 4 bases and J gave up 2 bases, with 10 bases separating them.

The V gene is TRBV7-3, the J gene TRBJ2-2; D unclear. The germline V gene has CDR1 SGHTA and CDR2 FQGTGA. CDR3 length equals 12 residues. Deletions cut 0 bases from V and 7 bases from J, with 3 bases between. The CDR3 region has the DNA TGTGCCAGCAGCTTAACGAGCGGGGAGCTGTTTTTT. Residues: CASSLTSGELFF.

V usage is TRBV19 and J usage is TRBJ1-1, with TRBD1 matching 11 bases. This CDR3 region has 17 residues. Germline-derived CDR1 and CDR2 are LNHDA and SQIVND (reference sequence). J was trimmed by 1 base and V by 1 base; bases with no gene match: 5. The CDR3 here is CASSIGRTGGSNTEAFF. The CDR3 nucleotides read TGTGCCAGTAGTATAGGAAGGACAGGGGGCTCGAACACTGAAGCTTTCTTT.

The chain links TRBV15 to TRBJ1-6; 7 bases match TRBD1. The J segment lost 5 bases and the V segment lost 3 bases, leaving 7 bases of the junction unmatched. Germline V gives CDR1 LNHNV, CDR2 YYDKDF (reference sequence). The length of the CDR3 is 16 residues. CDR3 coding DNA: TGTGCCACCAGCAGGTCAGGGGGGCGGAATAATTCACCCCTCCACTTT. It specifies CATSRSGGRNNSPLHF.

The chain links TRBV5-1 to TRBJ2-2; a weak D match, TRBD2 (5 bases). Germline V gene lookup returns CDR1 SGHRS and CDR2 YFSETQ. V was pared by 7 bases and J by 2 bases, with 12 bases between. The CDR3 is made up of 14 amino acids. CDR3: CASGPGVNTGELFF. The CDR3 DNA is TGCGCCAGCGGCCCCGGGGTTAACACCGGGGAGCTGTTTTTT.

The gene calls are TRBV10-3 and TRBJ2-7; TRBD1 matches 9 bases. Germline loops: CDR1 ENHRY, CDR2 SYGVKD. The CDR3 sequence is 11 residues long. V lost 11 bases and J lost 12; bases outside the gene matches: 11. The CDR3 reads CAVSPGQGLYF. In nucleotides, the CDR3 is TGTGCCGTTTCACCGGGACAGGGTCTGTACTTC.

This chain links TRBV5-6 with TRBJ2-6; D not certain. CDR1 is SGHDT, CDR2 YYEEEE, per germline. Trimming stripped 4 bases from V and 0 bases from J, with 8 bases between. CDR3 size: 15 residues. The CDR3 DNA reads as TGTGCCAGCAGCGTCAGAAGCTCTGGGGCCAACGTCCTGACTTTC. Residues: CASSVRSSGANVLTF.

Note on this clone: A junction boundary mismatches the germline segment, possibly from a read error. The gene calls are TRBV7-2 and TRBJ2-7; TRBD2 is a possible D gene (6 bases). This CDR3 spans 14 amino acids. The germline V gene has CDR1 SGHTA and CDR2 FQGNSA. CDR3 region: CASGLTGVGYEQYF. CDR3 in DNA: TGTGCCAGCGGCTTAACGGGGGTCGGTTACGAGCAGTACTTC.

The V call is TRBV27, the J call TRBJ2-1; maybe TRBD2 (5 bases). Germline lookup yields CDR1 MNHEY and CDR2 SMNVEV (reference sequence). With 8 bases removed from V and 0 bases from J, the gap between germline ends came to 11 bases. CDR3 length: 14 amino acids. Here the CDR3 reads CASGELGSYNEQFF. CDR3 DNA sequence: TGTGCCAGCGGGGAACTAGGCTCCTACAATGAGCAGTTCTTC.

This sequence joins TRBV27 and TRBJ1-2; tentatively, D is TRBD1 (5 bases). V dropped 9 bases and J dropped 6 bases, with 14 bases sitting between them. This CDR3 has 12 residues. Germline V CDR1 and CDR2: MNHEY, SMNVEV (reference sequence). The CDR3 loop is CARAGGIHGYTF. CDR3 sequence (DNA): TGTGCCAGAGCCGGGGGGATACATGGCTACACCTTC.

The chain is built from TRBV7-2 and TRBJ2-7; D might be TRBD1 (5 bases). V lost 9 bases to trimming and J lost 6 bases, with 24 bases between them. This CDR3 spans 15 amino acids. Germline V lookup: CDR1 SGHTA, CDR2 FQGNSA. The CDR3 DNA sequence: TGTGCCAGTGCTAGGGCAAGGGGCCCCCCATCCGAGCAGTACTTC. Translated, it gives CASARARGPPSEQYF.

The chain has TRBV5-4 and TRBJ2-7, with D uncertain. Trimming removed 4 bases from V and 1 base from J, with 3 bases in between. Germline CDR1 reads SGHNT; CDR2 reads YYREEE (reference sequence). The CDR3 is made up of 11 amino acids. For the CDR3, the DNA is TGTGCCAGCAGCCATTCCTACGAGCAGTACTTC. The encoded protein is CASSHSYEQYF.

The chain uses TRBV11-3 and TRBJ1-1; tentative D call: TRBD1 (6 bases). This CDR3 region has 12 residues. Germline V gene data show CDR1 as SGHNT and CDR2 as YENEEA. V lost 4 bases to trimming and J lost 5 bases, with 8 bases between them. CDR3 DNA sequence: TGTGCCAGCAGCTCAAGGGGGACTGAAGCTTTCTTT. Protein product: CASSSRGTEAFF.

CDR3 nucleotides: TGCGCCAGCAGCCAAGAATGGCCTAGCGGCTCCTACAATGAGCAGTTCTTC. This codes for CASSQEWPSGSYNEQFF. The chain employs TRBV4-3 and TRBJ2-1, with 7 bases lining up with TRBD2. The CDR3 runs 17 residues. The J segment lost 0 bases and the V segment lost 0 bases, leaving 5 bases of the junction unmatched. CDR1 LGHNA and CDR2 YSLEER come from the germline V gene.